This T cell receptor beta chain was documented in a study of blood T cells in healthy people across ages. A second PCR, run for roughly 7 to 11 cycles, used a sample-barcoded 5' primer plus a J-beta primer mix. A single record per CDR3 protein comes from TCRdb applying MiXCR to the 5' RACE reads. The data show some 880,000 distinct CDR3 sequences, under 40% seen once. General study findings and limits: Naive T cell percentage and TCR beta diversity correlated strongly. Significant beta diversity loss was already apparent by age roughly 43, declining roughly linearly.

This clonotype was recorded many times. The antigen is undetermined. V lost 1 base, J lost 2 bases, and 8 bases lay in between. This CDR3 comprises 14 residues. Germline CDR1 reads SGHRS; CDR2 reads YFSETQ. The sequencing input was blood. The rearrangement links TRBV5-1 to TRBJ2-3; D ambiguous. This sequence originates from a young man in good health. In DNA, the CDR3 is TGCGCCAGCAGCTTGTCTTCCCACACAGATACGCAGTATTTT. Translating it yields CASSLSSHTDTQYF.